These T cell receptor beta chains were read from a single sample in a study of spatial heterogeneity in lung cancer. From the 5' RACE reads, TCRdb called clonotypes with MiXCR, one entry per CDR3 protein. Of roughly 45,000 distinct CDR3 sequences listed, about 22% are singletons. The sequenced sample was PBMCs, obtained at follow-up. The source is a female donor with early-stage non-small cell lung cancer. CDR3s include the opening cysteine and the closing phenylalanine or tryptophan. The order of the fields is J gene, clone size, D gene, V gene, CDR3 protein, CDR3 DNA. D genes are given only for firm matches. A row's size may be missing; if present it is once, few, many or a size class.

j_call: TRBJ1-1; clone_size: .; d_call: .; v_call: TRBV5-1; cdr3_aa: CASSRDRMGNTEAFF; cdr3_nt: TGCGCCAGCAGCAGGGACCGGATGGGGAACACTGAAGCTTTCTTT
j_call: TRBJ2-7; clone_size: few; d_call: TRBD1; v_call: TRBV18; cdr3_aa: CASSPDRVGYEQYF; cdr3_nt: TGTGCCAGCTCACCCGACAGGGTGGGCTACGAGCAGTACTTC
j_call: TRBJ1-5; clone_size: many; d_call: .; v_call: TRBV7-8; cdr3_aa: CASSLVDSSNQPQHF; cdr3_nt: TGTGCCAGCAGCTTAGTGGACAGCTCGAATCAGCCCCAGCATTTT
j_call: TRBJ2-5; clone_size: many; d_call: TRBD2; v_call: TRBV11-2; cdr3_aa: CASSRTSGGETQYF; cdr3_nt: TGTGCCAGCAGCAGGACTAGCGGGGGAGAGACCCAGTACTTC
j_call: TRBJ2-1; clone_size: few; d_call: .; v_call: TRBV10-2; cdr3_aa: CASSERLGLYNEQFF; cdr3_nt: TGCGCCAGCAGTGAGCGGCTAGGCCTCTACAATGAGCAGTTCTTC
j_call: TRBJ2-3; clone_size: few; d_call: TRBD1; v_call: TRBV7-9; cdr3_aa: CASSFTPEQGDTQYF; cdr3_nt: TGTGCCAGCAGTTTCACGCCTGAACAGGGGGATACGCAGTATTTT
j_call: TRBJ2-2; clone_size: many; d_call: .; v_call: TRBV9; cdr3_aa: CASSVGAYGSGELFF; cdr3_nt: TGTGCCAGCAGCGTAGGGGCCTACGGGTCCGGGGAGCTGTTTTTT
j_call: TRBJ1-1; clone_size: many; d_call: .; v_call: TRBV7-2; cdr3_aa: CASSPNRDTEAFF; cdr3_nt: TGTGCCAGCAGCCCCAACCGGGACACTGAAGCTTTCTTT
j_call: TRBJ2-2; clone_size: .; d_call: .; v_call: TRBV5-5; cdr3_aa: CASSLGATANTGELFF; cdr3_nt: TGTGCCAGCAGCTTGGGAGCGACAGCGAACACCGGGGAGCTGTTTTTT
j_call: TRBJ2-1; clone_size: many; d_call: TRBD1; v_call: TRBV20-1; cdr3_aa: CSASGDRGNEQFF; cdr3_nt: TGCAGTGCTAGCGGGGACAGGGGTAATGAGCAGTTCTTC
j_call: TRBJ2-1; clone_size: .; d_call: .; v_call: TRBV5-1; cdr3_aa: CASSLEGGGSNEQFF; cdr3_nt: TGCGCCAGCAGCTTGGAAGGTGGGGGTAGTAATGAGCAGTTCTTC
j_call: TRBJ2-3; clone_size: few; d_call: TRBD2; v_call: TRBV10-3; cdr3_aa: CAISEQLNSGSRTDTQYF; cdr3_nt: TGTGCCATCAGTGAGCAATTGAATAGCGGGAGTAGAACAGATACGCAGTATTTT
j_call: TRBJ2-7; clone_size: .; d_call: .; v_call: TRBV3-1; cdr3_aa: CASSLYTSTYEQYF; cdr3_nt: TGTGCCAGCAGCCTTTATACTAGCACCTACGAGCAGTACTTC
j_call: TRBJ1-4; clone_size: .; d_call: .; v_call: TRBV7-9; cdr3_aa: CASSLFGGTTNEKLFF; cdr3_nt: TGTGCCAGCAGCTTATTTGGGGGAACAACTAATGAAAAACTGTTTTTT
j_call: TRBJ1-1; clone_size: .; d_call: .; v_call: TRBV6-1; cdr3_aa: CASRNHLNTEAFF; cdr3_nt: TGTGCCAGCAGGAATCACTTGAACACTGAAGCTTTCTTT
j_call: TRBJ1-2; clone_size: few; d_call: .; v_call: TRBV27; cdr3_aa: CASSLSGGSLGFGYTF; cdr3_nt: TGTGCCAGCAGTTTATCCGGGGGTTCCTTGGGTTTTGGCTACACCTTC
j_call: TRBJ1-5; clone_size: few; d_call: TRBD1; v_call: TRBV7-9; cdr3_aa: CASTTGQAGGQPQHF; cdr3_nt: TGTGCCAGCACCACCGGACAGGCCGGCGGTCAGCCCCAGCATTTT
j_call: TRBJ2-1; clone_size: .; d_call: TRBD1; v_call: TRBV5-4; cdr3_aa: CASSSRTGRNEQFF; cdr3_nt: TGTGCCAGCAGTTCTCGGACAGGGAGGAATGAGCAGTTCTTC
j_call: TRBJ1-1; clone_size: .; d_call: .; v_call: TRBV20-1; cdr3_aa: CSASPTVNTEAFF; cdr3_nt: TGCAGTGCTAGCCCGACAGTTAACACTGAAGCTTTCTTT
j_call: TRBJ2-1; clone_size: many; d_call: .; v_call: TRBV7-9; cdr3_aa: CASSLPTGYNEQFF; cdr3_nt: TGTGCCAGCAGCCTCCCTACAGGGTACAATGAGCAGTTCTTC
j_call: TRBJ2-2; clone_size: medium-sized; d_call: .; v_call: TRBV6-5; cdr3_aa: CASSYSSSLGELFF; cdr3_nt: TGTGCCAGCAGTTACTCAAGTAGTCTCGGGGAGCTGTTTTTT
j_call: TRBJ2-1; clone_size: few; d_call: .; v_call: TRBV5-1; cdr3_aa: CASSAGTAGNEQFF; cdr3_nt: TGCGCCAGCAGCGCCGGGACAGCGGGCAATGAGCAGTTCTTC
j_call: TRBJ1-2; clone_size: .; d_call: TRBD1; v_call: TRBV6-1; cdr3_aa: CASSKRGTVYGYTF; cdr3_nt: TGTGCCAGCAGCAAAAGGGGGACAGTCTATGGCTACACCTTC
j_call: TRBJ2-3; clone_size: few; d_call: TRBD2; v_call: TRBV7-9; cdr3_aa: CASSNRLAGGSDTQYF; cdr3_nt: TGTGCCAGCAGCAATCGACTAGCGGGAGGGTCAGATACGCAGTATTTT
j_call: TRBJ1-2; clone_size: .; d_call: .; v_call: TRBV11-1; cdr3_aa: CASSPAREGGYTF; cdr3_nt: TGTGCCAGCAGCCCGGCCAGGGAGGGTGGCTACACCTTC
j_call: TRBJ2-3; clone_size: few; d_call: .; v_call: TRBV4-1; cdr3_aa: CASSQGRILAGDTQYF; cdr3_nt: TGCGCCAGCAGCCAAGGACGAATCCTTGCCGGGGATACGCAGTATTTT
j_call: TRBJ1-1; clone_size: .; d_call: .; v_call: TRBV6-5; cdr3_aa: CASVGQLDTEAFF; cdr3_nt: TGTGCCAGCGTTGGCCAGCTAGACACTGAAGCTTTCTTT
j_call: TRBJ2-5; clone_size: medium-sized; d_call: .; v_call: TRBV7-9; cdr3_aa: CASSQQETQYF; cdr3_nt: TGTGCCAGCAGCCAGCAAGAGACCCAGTACTTC
j_call: TRBJ1-2; clone_size: .; d_call: .; v_call: TRBV6-5; cdr3_aa: CASSYSHFFYGYTF; cdr3_nt: TGTGCCAGCAGTTACTCTCATTTTTTCTATGGCTACACCTTC
j_call: TRBJ2-7; clone_size: .; d_call: .; v_call: TRBV12-3/TRBV12-4; cdr3_aa: CASSGPRAYEQYF; cdr3_nt: TGTGCCAGCAGTGGGCCTAGGGCCTACGAGCAGTACTTC
j_call: TRBJ2-5; clone_size: once; d_call: .; v_call: TRBV29-1; cdr3_aa: CSAKSPQETQYF; cdr3_nt: TGCAGCGCCAAGAGCCCCCAAGAGACCCAGTACTTC
j_call: TRBJ2-5; clone_size: many; d_call: .; v_call: TRBV2; cdr3_aa: CASSPGTAAETQYF; cdr3_nt: TGTGCCAGCAGTCCGGGGACCGCTGCTGAGACCCAGTACTTC
j_call: TRBJ1-1; clone_size: few; d_call: TRBD1; v_call: TRBV5-1; cdr3_aa: CASSWEQGTEAFF; cdr3_nt: TGCGCCAGCAGCTGGGAACAGGGGACTGAAGCTTTCTTT
j_call: TRBJ2-1; clone_size: few; d_call: TRBD2; v_call: TRBV7-3; cdr3_aa: CASSLNPAGDNEQFF; cdr3_nt: TGTGCCAGCAGCTTAAATCCAGCGGGGGACAATGAGCAGTTCTTC
j_call: TRBJ2-2; clone_size: medium-sized; d_call: TRBD1; v_call: TRBV28; cdr3_aa: CASKVDGDRDTGELFF; cdr3_nt: TGTGCCAGCAAGGTGGACGGGGACAGGGACACCGGGGAGCTGTTTTTT
j_call: TRBJ2-1; clone_size: many; d_call: .; v_call: TRBV10-3; cdr3_aa: CAISASPDEQFF; cdr3_nt: TGTGCCATCAGTGCTAGTCCCGATGAGCAGTTCTTC
j_call: TRBJ2-1; clone_size: few; d_call: TRBD2; v_call: TRBV11-2; cdr3_aa: CASSPSGLAGVRVSYNEQFF; cdr3_nt: TGTGCCAGCAGCCCCTCGGGACTAGCGGGAGTCAGGGTCTCCTACAATGAGCAGTTCTTC
j_call: TRBJ2-3; clone_size: many; d_call: TRBD2; v_call: TRBV20-1; cdr3_aa: CSARTTGLAGQYF; cdr3_nt: TGCAGTGCCAGAACGACCGGACTAGCGGGGCAGTATTTT
j_call: TRBJ2-2; clone_size: few; d_call: TRBD1; v_call: TRBV19; cdr3_aa: CASSDRAKTGELFF; cdr3_nt: TGTGCCAGTAGTGACAGGGCCAAAACCGGGGAGCTGTTTTTT
j_call: TRBJ2-5; clone_size: .; d_call: .; v_call: TRBV2; cdr3_aa: CASSEYGQETQYF; cdr3_nt: TGTGCCAGCAGTGAGTACGGGCAGGAGACCCAGTACTTC
j_call: TRBJ2-1; clone_size: many; d_call: .; v_call: TRBV7-3; cdr3_aa: CASSVASGSLFF; cdr3_nt: .
j_call: TRBJ1-2; clone_size: .; d_call: .; v_call: TRBV3-1; cdr3_aa: CASSQGGYGYTF; cdr3_nt: TGTGCCAGCAGCCAAGGGGGGTATGGCTACACCTTC
j_call: TRBJ2-1; clone_size: many; d_call: .; v_call: TRBV29-1; cdr3_aa: CSVDRTTDEQFF; cdr3_nt: TGCAGCGTTGATCGGACGACAGATGAGCAGTTCTTC
j_call: TRBJ2-7; clone_size: few; d_call: TRBD2; v_call: TRBV3-1; cdr3_aa: CASSLNGRGNEQYF; cdr3_nt: TGTGCCAGCAGCCTCAACGGGAGGGGAAACGAGCAGTACTTC
j_call: TRBJ2-7; clone_size: once; d_call: .; v_call: TRBV18; cdr3_aa: CASSPPGVGSYEQYF; cdr3_nt: TGTGCCAGCTCACCACCGGGGGTAGGTTCCTACGAGCAGTACTTC
j_call: TRBJ1-1; clone_size: medium-sized; d_call: TRBD1; v_call: TRBV5-1; cdr3_aa: CASSLPGGTEAFF; cdr3_nt: TGCGCCAGCAGCTTGCCAGGGGGAACTGAAGCTTTCTTT